This paragraph covers one TCR beta chain sequence. From germline, CDR1 is SGHRS and CDR2 YFSETQ. This CDR3 region has 16 residues. V lost 3 bases and J 4 bases, leaving 18 bases between the germline ends. Clones were read by immunoSEQ multiplex PCR, and TCRdb kept only the in-frame ones, dropping some. The table shows 45,000 to 55,000 clones, with roughly 85% occurring only once. This record belongs to a study of OX40 agonist ivuxolimab in advanced cancers. The V call is TRBV5-1, the J call TRBJ2-3; D is possibly TRBD2 (6 bases). The receptor was derived from an adult with an advanced solid tumor such as melanoma, head and neck, liver or kidney cancer. Sequencing was performed on CD4+ or CD8+ T cells sorted from blood, taken in a trial of the OX40 agonist ivuxolimab. The CDR3 nucleotides are TGCGCCAGCAGCTATACCGGAGGGGATGGTGCAGATACGCAGTATTTT. Amino acid sequence: CASSYTGGDGADTQYF.